This T cell receptor beta chain was sequenced during a study of shared clonotypes between healthy human individuals. Study results and limitations: It was expected that sequencing depth would affect clonotype sharing among donors.

This clone was recorded a few times. Its antigen is unknown. Each replicate PCR on the sorted subsets used 200 to 250 ng DNA (around 30,000 T cell genomes). TCRdb's copy holds only in-frame clones and misses some; the assay was immunoSEQ multiplex PCR. Among 730,000 or so clones listed, less than 80% were seen once. Study donors comprised healthy, HIV-negative adults devoid of recent acute infection or vaccination. Into CD45RA+ naive and CD45RA-negative memory subsets, the CD4+ cells were split. The germline gives CDR1 SGHNT, CDR2 YENEEA. V was shortened by 6 bases and J by 12 bases, with 13 bases between the two germline ends. CDR3 length equals 11 residues.

The sequenced sample was memory CD4+ T cells sorted from blood. Subset meaning: CD45RA-negative fraction. This TCR came from a woman in her 30s in good health. The chain has TRBV11-3 and TRBJ2-3; either TRBD1 or TRBD2 may fit D (7 bases each). The CDR3 protein is CASRGRGHQYF. CDR3 DNA sequence: TGTGCCAGCAGGGGGAGGGGGCATCAGTATTTT.